This TCR beta chain was sequenced for a study of radiotherapy plus CTLA-4 blockade in lung cancer. Whole-study findings and limits: With interferon-beta, early dynamics of blood T cell clones were reported to best predict response. TCR clones of tumor origin grew in blood after radiotherapy plus ipilimumab.

The table came from immunoSEQ multiplex PCR; TCRdb's copy has only in-frame clones and leaves some out. The sample carries about 80,000 clones, around 87% recorded once. Participants had chemo-refractory metastatic non-small-cell lung cancer and were treated with focal radiation plus ipilimumab CTLA-4 blockade. As concerns this clone: Its antigen remains unidentified.

The receptor was isolated from a human donor with non-small cell lung cancer who had a partial response to radiotherapy plus ipilimumab. The sample here was peripheral blood, taken from a patient treated with radiotherapy plus ipilimumab.

The CDR3 is CASRGGLGENTEAFF. The CDR3 region has the DNA TGTGCCAGCAGGGGTGGCCTAGGGGAGAACACTGAAGCTTTCTTT. This chain uses TRBV6-5 with TRBJ1-1; tentatively, D is TRBD1 (5 bases). V was trimmed by 6 bases and J by 1 base, leaving 15 bases between them. CDR3 length: 15 amino acids. Per the germline V gene, CDR1 is MNHEY and CDR2 is SVGAGI.